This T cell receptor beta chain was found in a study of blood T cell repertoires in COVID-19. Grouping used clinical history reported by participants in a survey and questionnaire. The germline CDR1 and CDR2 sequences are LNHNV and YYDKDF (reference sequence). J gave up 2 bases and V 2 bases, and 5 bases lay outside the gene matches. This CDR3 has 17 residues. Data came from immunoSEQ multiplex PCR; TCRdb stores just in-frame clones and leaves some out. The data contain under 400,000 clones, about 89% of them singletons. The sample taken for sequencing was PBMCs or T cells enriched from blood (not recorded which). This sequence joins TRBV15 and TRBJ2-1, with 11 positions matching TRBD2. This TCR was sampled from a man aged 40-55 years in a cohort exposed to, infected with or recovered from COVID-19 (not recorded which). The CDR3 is CATSRQVAGGTYNEQFF. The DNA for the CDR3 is TGTGCCACCAGCAGACAAGTAGCGGGAGGGACCTACAATGAGCAGTTCTTC.